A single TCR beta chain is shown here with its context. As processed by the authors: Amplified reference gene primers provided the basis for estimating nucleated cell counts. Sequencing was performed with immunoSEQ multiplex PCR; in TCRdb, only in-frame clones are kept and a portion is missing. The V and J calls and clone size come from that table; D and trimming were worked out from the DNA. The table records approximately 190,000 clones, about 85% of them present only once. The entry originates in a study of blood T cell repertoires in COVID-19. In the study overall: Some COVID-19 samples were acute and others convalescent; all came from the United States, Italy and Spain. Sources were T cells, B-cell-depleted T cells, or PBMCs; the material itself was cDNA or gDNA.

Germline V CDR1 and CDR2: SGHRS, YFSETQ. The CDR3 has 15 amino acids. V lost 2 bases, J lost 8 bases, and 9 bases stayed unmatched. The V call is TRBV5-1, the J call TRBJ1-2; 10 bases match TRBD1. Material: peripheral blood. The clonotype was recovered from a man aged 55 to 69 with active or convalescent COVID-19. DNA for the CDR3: TGCGCCAGCAGCTTAACGGCCGGGACAGGGGACGGCTACACCTTC. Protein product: CASSLTAGTGDGYTF.